This T cell receptor beta chain was documented in a study of T cells in Graves' hyperthyroidism and ophthalmopathy. In the study overall: Peripheral blood collection took place at initial diagnosis, before any treatment.

This clonotype was seen ten or more times. Diagnoses were made from clinical symptoms, serum measures (thyroxine and TRAb), thyroid ultrasound and orbital computed tomography. TCR beta CDR3 regions were amplified from RNA transcripts. HTBI primers were used for first-round RT-PCR of the TCR CDR3. TCRdb fed the multiplex PCR reads into MiXCR, producing one record per CDR3 protein. The sample holds 690,000 or so distinct CDR3 sequences, around 20% seen once. The ends were cut back, 0 bases at V and 8 bases at J, with 15 bases in the middle. CDR1 is SGHRS and CDR2 is YFSETQ in the germline V gene. The length of the CDR3 is 15 residues.

This receptor was obtained from a woman aged 45-60 years with Graves' hyperthyroidism that later progressed to Graves' ophthalmopathy. The gene calls are TRBV5-1 and TRBJ2-1; perhaps TRBD1 as D (5 bases). Source material: blood. The CDR3 sequence is CASSLDARVTDEQFF. Written as DNA, the CDR3 is TGCGCCAGCAGCTTGGACGCCAGGGTAACGGATGAGCAGTTCTTC.